The source of this T cell receptor beta chain is a study of blood T cell repertoires in COVID-19. Study-wide background: The United States, Italy and Spain provided the acute and convalescent COVID-19 samples. PBMCs, B-cell-depleted T cells, or T cells provided the cDNA or gDNA that made up the material.

Germline V gene data show CDR1 as SGHRS and CDR2 as YFSETQ. This CDR3 is built from 13 residues. Trimming cost V 0 bases and J 5 bases; bases outside gene matches: 1. Authors' processing steps: By means of reference gene primer amplification, nucleated cell counts were estimated. The protocol was immunoSEQ multiplex PCR, while the TCRdb copy is restricted to in-frame clones and leaves out a portion. That table gives V, J and clone size, and the DNA gave D and trimming. The repertoire holds about 63,000 clones, with roughly 74% as singletons. The sequence derives from a woman of 80 years or more with acute or convalescent COVID-19. The V call is TRBV5-1, the J call TRBJ1-2; 7 bases map to TRBD1. Sequences were obtained from peripheral blood. This CDR3 reads CASSLEQGYGYTF. The CDR3 DNA reads TGCGCCAGCAGCTTGGAACAGGGGTATGGCTACACCTTC.